One and the same sample provided the 11 T cell receptor beta chains below, sequenced in a study of cytomegalovirus exposure and HLA in healthy donors. A multiplex PCR was run with 60 Vbeta primers and 13 Jbeta primers. The data were produced by immunoSEQ multiplex PCR, yet TCRdb's version contains in-frame clones alone and is incomplete. The sample holds 150,000 to 250,000 clones. The source material was PBMCs. The source is a boy between 10 and 17 years old in good health and CMV-seronegative.

The chain couples TRBV4-1 to TRBJ1-1, with a weak D call TRBD1 (6 bases). The CDR3 loop spans 14 amino acids. V was cut by 5 bases and J by 1 base, with 11 bases left in between. Germline V gene lookup returns CDR1 MGHRA and CDR2 YSYEKL. Written as DNA, the CDR3 is TGCGCCAGCAGCAGACAGGCCGCGAACACTGAAGCTTTCTTT. Encoded protein: CASSRQAANTEAFF.

The V gene is TRBV7-2, the J gene TRBJ1-2, with 9 nucleotides matching TRBD1. Germline V gene data show CDR1 as SGHTA and CDR2 as FQGNSA. The CDR3 runs 18 residues. Trimming removed 2 bases from V and 3 bases from J; junction bases left unmatched: 13. In DNA, the CDR3 is TGTGCCAGCAGCTTAACCCCCCCGCTTAGGGACAGGGACTATGGCTACACCTTC. Its translation: CASSLTPPLRDRDYGYTF.

The genes are TRBV13 and TRBJ1-5, with a possible D match to TRBD1 (5 bases). The CDR3 has 15 residues. The V and J ends lost 0 bases and 2 bases respectively, with 8 bases between them. Germline V lookup: CDR1 PRHDT, CDR2 FYEKMQ (reference sequence). CDR3 nucleotides: TGTGCCAGCAGCTTAGGCAGGGCCGGCAATCAGCCCCAGCATTTT. This gives the protein CASSLGRAGNQPQHF.

The chain uses TRBV7-3 and TRBJ2-5; a weak D match, TRBD2 (6 bases). CDR1 is SGHTA and CDR2 is FQGTGA in the germline V gene. This CDR3 contains 15 residues. V lost 5 bases, J lost 5 bases, and 18 bases lay in between. The chain's CDR3 is CASSRGLHGSETQYF. CDR3 bases: TGTGCCAGCAGCCGGGGACTCCACGGGAGTGAGACCCAGTACTTC.

V gene TRBV7-2 combines with J gene TRBJ1-2; D might be TRBD1 (6 bases). The CDR3 is made up of 16 amino acids. Trimming stripped 5 bases from V and 4 bases from J, with 20 bases between. Germline V gene data show CDR1 as SGHTA and CDR2 as FQGNSA. CDR3 amino acids: CASSEGQWGRTYGYTF. The CDR3 DNA follows: TGTGCCAGCAGCGAAGGACAGTGGGGGCGGACCTATGGCTACACCTTC.

The chain carries TRBV30 and TRBJ2-7; possible D gene TRBD1, 6 bases. Trimming shortened V by 1 base and J by 7 bases, and 23 bases separated the two germline ends. CDR3 length equals 16 residues. CDR1 is GTSNPN and CDR2 is SVGIG in the germline V gene (reference sequence). The CDR3 bases are TGTGCCTGGAGTGGGTCCCTCCGGCGCCAGGGGTTAGAGCAGTACTTC. Residues: CAWSGSLRRQGLEQYF.

This chain joins TRBV6-5 and TRBJ1-6; D gene unclear. In germline, CDR1 is MNHEY, CDR2 SVGAGI. The CDR3 is made up of 12 amino acids. Trimming left V 6 bases short and J 7 bases short, with 7 bases between. CDR3 bases: TGTGCCAGCAGACCAGGCAATTCACCCCTCCACTTT. It specifies CASRPGNSPLHF.

The chain recombines TRBV7-2 with TRBJ2-2, with 8 bases fitting TRBD2. The germline gives CDR1 SGHTA, CDR2 FQGNSA. With 8 bases clipped from V and 5 bases from J, the junction kept 13 bases outside the gene matches. The CDR3 is 16 residues long. The DNA for the CDR3 is TGTGCCAGCTCCGGTAGCGGGGCCCCGGGGACCGGGGAGCTGTTTTTT. Protein sequence: CASSGSGAPGTGELFF.

The chain is built from TRBV4-2 and TRBJ1-4, with D possibly TRBD1 on 5 matching bases. Trimming took off 5 bases at V and 6 bases at J, with 10 bases between the two ends. The CDR3 length is 13 residues. Germline V CDR1 and CDR2: LGHNA, YNFKEQ. CDR3 nucleotide sequence: TGTGCCAGCAGCGGCGGGGGGTATGAAAAACTGTTTTTT. It yields the protein CASSGGGYEKLFF.

A note on this clone: A read error may account for a junction end that differs from germline. The V call is TRBV7-2, the J call TRBJ2-5, with 10 bases that match TRBD2. From germline, CDR1 is SGHTA and CDR2 FQGNSA. There are 14 residues in the CDR3. As DNA, the CDR3 is TGTGCCAGCAGCCTAGCGGGGGCGCGGGAGACCCAGTACTTC. Protein: CASSLAGARETQYF.

V and J are TRBV27 and TRBJ2-5, with D maybe TRBD1 (5 bases). With the DNA end fitting TRBJ2-7 better, the J assignment may be wrong. Germline V CDR1 and CDR2: MNHEY, SMNVEV (reference sequence). The CDR3 has 14 residues. CDR3 protein: CASSPFRGRYEQYF. DNA of the CDR3: TGTGCCAGCAGTCCGTTTAGGGGAAGGTACGAGCAGTACTTC.